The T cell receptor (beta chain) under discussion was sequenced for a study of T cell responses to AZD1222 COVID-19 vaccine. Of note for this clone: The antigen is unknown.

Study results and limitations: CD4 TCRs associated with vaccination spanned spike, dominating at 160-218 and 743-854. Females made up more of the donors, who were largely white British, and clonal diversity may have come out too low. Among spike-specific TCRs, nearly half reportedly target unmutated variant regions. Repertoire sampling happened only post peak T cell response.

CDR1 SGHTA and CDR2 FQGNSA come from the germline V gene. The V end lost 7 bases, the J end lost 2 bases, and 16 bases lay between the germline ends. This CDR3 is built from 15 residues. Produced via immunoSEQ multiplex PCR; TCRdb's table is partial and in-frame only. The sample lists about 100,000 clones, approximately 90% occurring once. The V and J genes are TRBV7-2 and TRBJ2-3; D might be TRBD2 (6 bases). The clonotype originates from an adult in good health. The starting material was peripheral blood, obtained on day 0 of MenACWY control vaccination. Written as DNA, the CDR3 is TGTGCCAGCAAAATTGGAGGGGCCGACACAGATACGCAGTATTTT. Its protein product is CASKIGGADTDTQYF.